Sequencing of this TCR beta chain was carried out in a study of T cell repertoires in cytomegalovirus infection. Turning to the study itself: It can be stated that public TCR beta signatures indicated CMV infection as well as a matching HLA type.

This clonotype was counted a single time. Its cognate antigen is unknown. General observations from the study: Carriers of CMV plus the relevant HLA were identified by cumulative public TCR beta family frequency. CMV-specific TCR beta clonotypes restricted by HLA-C dominated the ex vivo response.

TCRdb analysed the reads with MiXCR anew, one entry per CDR3 protein. This sample has approximately 260,000 distinct CDR3 sequences; over 15% occur once, and the top ten carry approximately 44%. The sequenced material came from CD8+ T cells from PBMCs. This clonotype originated in a human donor in good health (CMV status not recorded). Some clones in this sample may be carry-over from other donors' samples.

The CDR3 region is CSAETRSGLALHEQYF. CDR3 nucleotides: TGCAGTGCCGAAACCCGGTCGGGACTAGCACTCCACGAGCAGTACTTC. The rearrangement uses TRBV20-1 and TRBJ2-7; 9 bases line up with TRBD2. Germline-derived CDR1 and CDR2 are DFQATT and SNEGSKA (reference sequence). The CDR3 length is 16 residues. With V trimmed by 6 bases and J by 5 bases, 17 bases remained unmatched.